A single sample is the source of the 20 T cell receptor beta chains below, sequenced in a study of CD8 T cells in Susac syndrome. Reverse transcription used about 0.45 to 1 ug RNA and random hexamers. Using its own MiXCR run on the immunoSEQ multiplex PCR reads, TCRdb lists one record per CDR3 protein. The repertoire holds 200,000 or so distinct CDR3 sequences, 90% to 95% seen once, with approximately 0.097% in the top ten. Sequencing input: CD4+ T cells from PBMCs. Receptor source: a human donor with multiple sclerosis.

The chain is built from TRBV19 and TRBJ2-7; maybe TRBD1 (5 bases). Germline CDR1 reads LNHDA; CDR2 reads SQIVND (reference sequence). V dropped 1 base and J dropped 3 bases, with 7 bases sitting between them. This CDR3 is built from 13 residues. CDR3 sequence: CASSIVQGYEQYF. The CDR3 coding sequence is TGTGCCAGTAGTATAGTTCAGGGCTACGAGCAGTACTTC.

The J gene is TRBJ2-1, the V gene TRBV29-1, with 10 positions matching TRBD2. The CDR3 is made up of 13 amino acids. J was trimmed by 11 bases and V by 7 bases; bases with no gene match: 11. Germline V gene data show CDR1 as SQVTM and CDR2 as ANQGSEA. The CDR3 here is CSAGTSDLLKQFF. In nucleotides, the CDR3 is TGCAGCGCAGGGACTAGCGACCTACTGAAGCAGTTCTTC.

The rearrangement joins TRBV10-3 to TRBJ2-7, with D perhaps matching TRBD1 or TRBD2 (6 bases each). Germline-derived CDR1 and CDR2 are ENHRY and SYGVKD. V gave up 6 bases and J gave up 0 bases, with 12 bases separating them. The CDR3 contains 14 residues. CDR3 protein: CAIRPTGASYEQYF. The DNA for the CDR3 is TGTGCCATCAGGCCTACGGGGGCCTCCTACGAGCAGTACTTC.

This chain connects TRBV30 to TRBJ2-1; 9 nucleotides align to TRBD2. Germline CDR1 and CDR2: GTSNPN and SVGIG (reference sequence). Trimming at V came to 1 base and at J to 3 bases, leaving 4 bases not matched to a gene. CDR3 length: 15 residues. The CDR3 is CAWSDARGGYNEQFF. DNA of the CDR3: TGTGCCTGGAGTGACGCGCGGGGGGGCTACAATGAGCAGTTCTTC.

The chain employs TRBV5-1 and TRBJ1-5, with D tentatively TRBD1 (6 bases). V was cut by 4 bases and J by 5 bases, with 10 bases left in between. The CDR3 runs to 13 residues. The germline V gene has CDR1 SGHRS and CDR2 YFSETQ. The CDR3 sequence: CASSVDRHQPQHF. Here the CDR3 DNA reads TGCGCCAGCAGCGTAGACAGGCATCAGCCCCAGCATTTT.

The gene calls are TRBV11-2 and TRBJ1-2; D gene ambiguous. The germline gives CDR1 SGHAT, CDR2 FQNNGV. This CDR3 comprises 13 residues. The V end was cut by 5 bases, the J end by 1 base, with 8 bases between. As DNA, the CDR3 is TGTGCCAGCAGCACCGGGCTTAACTATGGCTACACCTTC. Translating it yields CASSTGLNYGYTF. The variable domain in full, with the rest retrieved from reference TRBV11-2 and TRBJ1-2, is EAGVAQSPRYKIIEKRQSVAFWCNPISGHATLYWYQQILGQGPKLLIQFQNNGVVDDSQLPKDRFSAERLKGVDSTLKIQPAKLEDSAVYLCASSTGLNYGYTFGSGTRLTVV.

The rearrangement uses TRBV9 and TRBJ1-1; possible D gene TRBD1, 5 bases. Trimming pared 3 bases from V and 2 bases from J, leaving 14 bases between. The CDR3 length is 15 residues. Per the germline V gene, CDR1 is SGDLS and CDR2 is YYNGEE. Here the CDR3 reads CASSGPGGTNTEAFF. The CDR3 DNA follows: TGTGCCAGCAGCGGGCCTGGGGGAACAAACACTGAAGCTTTCTTT.

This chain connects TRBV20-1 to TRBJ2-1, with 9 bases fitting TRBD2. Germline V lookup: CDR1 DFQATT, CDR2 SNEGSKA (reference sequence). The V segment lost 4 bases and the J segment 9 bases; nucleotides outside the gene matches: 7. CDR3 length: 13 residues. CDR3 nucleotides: TGCAGTGCTATGCGGGAGGGCCCGGGTGAGCAGTTCTTC. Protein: CSAMREGPGEQFF.

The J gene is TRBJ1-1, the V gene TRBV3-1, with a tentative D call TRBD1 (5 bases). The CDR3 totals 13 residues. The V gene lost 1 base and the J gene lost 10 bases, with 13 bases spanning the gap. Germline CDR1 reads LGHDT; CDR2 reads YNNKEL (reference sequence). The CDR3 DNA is TGTGCCAGCAGCCAAGCGGCGGGGGTGGCAGCTTTCTTT. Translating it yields CASSQAAGVAAFF.

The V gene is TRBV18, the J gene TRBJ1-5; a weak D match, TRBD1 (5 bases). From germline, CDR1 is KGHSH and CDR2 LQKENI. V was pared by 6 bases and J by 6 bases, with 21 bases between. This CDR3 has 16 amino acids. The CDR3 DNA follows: TGTGCCAGCTCCCCCCGACGGGACCCTTCGGGTCAGCCCCAGCATTTT. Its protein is CASSPRRDPSGQPQHF.

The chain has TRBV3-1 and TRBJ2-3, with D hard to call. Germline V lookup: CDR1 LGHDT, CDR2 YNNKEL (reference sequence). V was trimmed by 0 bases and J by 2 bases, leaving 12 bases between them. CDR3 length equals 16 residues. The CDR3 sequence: CASSQEEDPATDTQYF. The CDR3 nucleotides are TGTGCCAGCAGCCAAGAAGAGGACCCTGCCACAGATACGCAGTATTTT.

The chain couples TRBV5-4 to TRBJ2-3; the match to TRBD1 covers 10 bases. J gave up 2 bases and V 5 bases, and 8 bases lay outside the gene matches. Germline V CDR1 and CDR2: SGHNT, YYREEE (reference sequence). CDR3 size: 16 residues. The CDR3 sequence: CASSFSGTGVTDTQYF. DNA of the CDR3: TGTGCCAGCAGTTTTAGCGGGACAGGGGTCACAGATACGCAGTATTTT. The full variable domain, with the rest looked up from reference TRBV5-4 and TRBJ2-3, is ETGVTQSPTHLIKTRGQQVTLRCSSQSGHNTVSWYQQALGQGPQFIFQYYREEENGRGNFPPRFSGLQFPNYSSELNVNALELDDSALYLCASSFSGTGVTDTQYFGPGTRLTVL.

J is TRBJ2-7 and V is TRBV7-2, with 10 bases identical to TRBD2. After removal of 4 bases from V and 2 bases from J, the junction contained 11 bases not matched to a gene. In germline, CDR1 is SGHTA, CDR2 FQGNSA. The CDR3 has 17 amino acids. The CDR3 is CASSSKSLAGVTYEQYF. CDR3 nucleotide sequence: TGTGCCAGCAGCTCCAAGTCTCTAGCGGGAGTGACCTACGAGCAGTACTTC.

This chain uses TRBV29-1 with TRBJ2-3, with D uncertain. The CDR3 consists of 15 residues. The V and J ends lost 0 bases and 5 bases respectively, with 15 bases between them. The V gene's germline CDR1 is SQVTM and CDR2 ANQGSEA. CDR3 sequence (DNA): TGCAGCGTTGAAGATCGGTGGGAAGGAAAAGATACGCAGTATTTT. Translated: CSVEDRWEGKDTQYF.

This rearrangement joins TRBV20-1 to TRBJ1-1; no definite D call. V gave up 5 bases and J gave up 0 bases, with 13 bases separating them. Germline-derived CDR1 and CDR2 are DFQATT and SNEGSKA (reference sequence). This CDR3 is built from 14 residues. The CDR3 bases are TGCAGTGCTTCTCGGACCCTGATGAACACTGAAGCTTTCTTT. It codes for CSASRTLMNTEAFF.

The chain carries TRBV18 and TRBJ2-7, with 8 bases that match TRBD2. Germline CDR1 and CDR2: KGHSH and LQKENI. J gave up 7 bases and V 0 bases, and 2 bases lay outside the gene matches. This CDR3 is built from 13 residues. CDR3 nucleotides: TGTGCCAGCTCACCACCTCCGGGAGGGGAGCAGTACTTC. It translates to CASSPPPGGEQYF.

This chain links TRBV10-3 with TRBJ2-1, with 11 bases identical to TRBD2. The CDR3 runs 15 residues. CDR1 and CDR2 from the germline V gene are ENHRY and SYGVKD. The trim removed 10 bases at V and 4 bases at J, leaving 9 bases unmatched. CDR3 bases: TGTGCCACCACAACCCTAGCGGGGGGTTACAATGAGCAGTTCTTC. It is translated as CATTTLAGGYNEQFF.

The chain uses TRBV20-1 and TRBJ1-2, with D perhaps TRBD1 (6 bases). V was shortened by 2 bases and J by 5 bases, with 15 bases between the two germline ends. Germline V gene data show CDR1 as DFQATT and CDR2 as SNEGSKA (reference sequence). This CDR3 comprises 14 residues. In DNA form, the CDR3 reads TGCAGTGCTAGACTACAGGGTCTTGGTTATGGCTACACCTTC. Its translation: CSARLQGLGYGYTF.

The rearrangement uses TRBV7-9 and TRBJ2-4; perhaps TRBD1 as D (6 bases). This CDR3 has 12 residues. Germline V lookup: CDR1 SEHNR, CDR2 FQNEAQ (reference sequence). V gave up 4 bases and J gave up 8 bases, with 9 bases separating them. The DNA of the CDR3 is TGTGCCAGCAGCTCGGACAGTGACATTCAGTACTTC. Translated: CASSSDSDIQYF.

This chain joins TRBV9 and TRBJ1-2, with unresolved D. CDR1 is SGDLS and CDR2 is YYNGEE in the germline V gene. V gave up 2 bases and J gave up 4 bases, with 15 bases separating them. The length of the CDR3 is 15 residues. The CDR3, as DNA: TGTGCCAGCAGCGTTGGAGGCCGGTCTTCCTATGGCTACACCTTC. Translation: CASSVGGRSSYGYTF.